These T cell receptor beta chains were read from a single sample in a study of shared clonotypes between healthy human individuals. Some clones are missing from TCRdb's copy, which holds only in-frame ones; the method was immunoSEQ multiplex PCR. The sample has hundreds of thousands of clones; around 96% are singletons. Sample: naive CD8+ T cells sorted from blood. The receptors come from a woman in her 30s in good health. CDR3s include the opening cysteine and the closing phenylalanine or tryptophan. A D gene is named only where the DNA matches it firmly. Not all rows give a size; the values are once, few, many and, for expanded clones, a class.

>NA|TRBJ1-5|TRBV2|NA
TGTGCCAGCTCCCCCTTTTTCGTGACAGGAGGCAATCAGCCCCAGCATTTT
CASSPFFVTGGNQPQHF
>NA|TRBJ2-1|TRBV27|NA
TGTGCCAGCAGCCCGGGACTCTTAAACAATGAGCAGTTCTTC
CASSPGLLNNEQFF
>NA|TRBJ2-3|TRBV28|NA
TGTGCCAGCAGTTTATATCCTACCAGCACAGATACGCAGTATTTT
CASSLYPTSTDTQYF
>NA|TRBJ1-1|TRBV30|few
TGTGCCTGGAGTGGGGTTACTGAAGCTTTCTTT
CAWSGVTEAFF
>NA|TRBJ1-1|TRBV6-1|NA
TGTGCCAGCACCGAGTTCGGGTACACTGAAGCTTTCTTT
CASTEFGYTEAFF
>TRBD2|TRBJ2-7|TRBV27|NA
TGTGCCAGCAGCTACGGGGGGGGGTCCGAGCAGTACTTC
CASSYGGGSEQYF
>NA|TRBJ1-2|TRBV27|NA
TGTGCCGTACAGGGCGGCTATGGCTACACCTTC
CAVQGGYGYTF
>NA|TRBJ2-7|TRBV9|NA
TGTGCCAGCAGCGTAGAGGGGTACGAGCAGTACTTC
CASSVEGYEQYF
>NA|TRBJ2-2|TRBV6-1|once
TGTGCCAGCACAGACAGAAACCCGTTCCGGGAGCTGTTTTTT
CASTDRNPFRELFF
>TRBD2|TRBJ2-1|TRBV13|NA
TGTGCCAGCAGCCAAGACTCTAGCGGGAGTTTTAATGAGCAGTTCTTC
CASSQDSSGSFNEQFF
>NA|TRBJ1-5|TRBV28|NA
TGTGCCAGCAGTTTCCGGGCAGGGAACAATCAGCCCCAGCATTTT
CASSFRAGNNQPQHF
>NA|TRBJ2-1|TRBV5-5|NA
TGTGCCAGCAGCTTGTTGTATGAGCAGTTCTTC
CASSLLYEQFF
>TRBD2|TRBJ2-1|TRBV7-9|NA
TGTGCCAGCAGCGCAGGGACTAGTAATGAGCAGTTCTTC
CASSAGTSNEQFF
>NA|TRBJ2-7|TRBV13|once
TGTGCCAGCAGCTTAGGCCTTGGGGTCGAGCAGTACTTC
CASSLGLGVEQYF
>NA|TRBJ1-5|TRBV27|NA
TGTGCCAGCGCCGGGGAGGGCCCAAATCAGCCCCAGCATTTT
CASAGEGPNQPQHF
>NA|TRBJ1-5|TRBV14|NA
TGTGCCAGCAGCCAAGCAGGGGAGGTTCCAGACAATCAGCCCCAGCATTTT
CASSQAGEVPDNQPQHF
>TRBD1|TRBJ1-1|TRBV19|NA
TGTGCCAGTCGACAGGGTCAGGGGAACACTGAAGCTTTCTTT
CASRQGQGNTEAFF
>NA|TRBJ1-5|TRBV5-6|few
TGTGCCAGCAGCTTGGAGTTCGGACAGCCCCAGCATTTT
CASSLEFGQPQHF
>TRBD1|TRBJ1-1|TRBV10-2|NA
TGCGCCAGCACGTCAAGCGGACAGGGCCCTTGGGCAGCTTTCTTT
CASTSSGQGPWAAFF
>TRBD1|TRBJ2-7|TRBV27|NA
TGTGCCAGCAGCCCGACAGGGCGCTCCTACGAGCAGTACTTC
CASSPTGRSYEQYF
>NA|TRBJ1-6|TRBV9|NA
TGTGCCAGCAGCGTGCACCCCTCCTATAATTCACCCCTCCACTTT
CASSVHPSYNSPLHF
>NA|TRBJ2-7|TRBV13|once
TGTGCCAGCAGCTTAGCTCCTACCGAGCAGTACTTC
CASSLAPTEQYF
>TRBD2|TRBJ2-1|TRBV19|NA
TGTGCCAGTAGCCCCGGGACTAGCGTTAGGAATGAGCAGTTCTTC
CASSPGTSVRNEQFF
>NA|TRBJ2-7|TRBV5-1|NA
TGCGCCAGCAGCTTCGGGACAAATTCCTACGAGCAGTACTTC
CASSFGTNSYEQYF
>NA|TRBJ2-2|TRBV10-3|NA
TGTGCCATCGGGGCGAACACCGGGGAGCTGTTTTTT
CAIGANTGELFF
>NA|TRBJ1-5|TRBV10-3|once
TGTGCCATCAGTGAGTTAAGCTATCAGCCCCAGCATTTT
CAISELSYQPQHF
>NA|TRBJ2-1|TRBV10-3|once
TGTGCCATCAGTGAGTCGGCGGGAACAGGCAATGAGCAGTTCTTC
CAISESAGTGNEQFF
>TRBD2|TRBJ2-7|TRBV19|NA
TGTGCCAGTAGTACGGGGACTAGCGGGGCCTACGAGCAGTACTTC
CASSTGTSGAYEQYF
>TRBD2|TRBJ2-1|TRBV4-1|NA
TGCGCCAGCAGCCAAGAAGAGACTAGCGTGCGTCATGAGCAGTTCTTC
CASSQEETSVRHEQFF
>TRBD2|TRBJ2-7|TRBV9|NA
TGTGCCAGCAGCGTGGGGACTAAAACCTACGAGCAGTACTTC
CASSVGTKTYEQYF
>NA|TRBJ2-7|TRBV27|NA
TGTGCCAGCAGTTTATTGGGTACTTCGGAGGGGCAGTACTTC
CASSLLGTSEGQYF
>TRBD2|TRBJ2-1|TRBV4-1|NA
TGCGCCAGCAGCCCTGTAGCGGGAGCTCCGGTCTTC
CASSPVAGAPVF
>NA|TRBJ2-1|TRBV27|NA
TGTGCCAGCAGTTTATCGGCAGGGAACTCCTACAATGAGCAGTTCTTC
CASSLSAGNSYNEQFF
>NA|TRBJ2-1|TRBV5-1|NA
TGCGCCAGCAGCTCATCCCACAATGAGCAGTTCTTC
CASSSSHNEQFF
>NA|TRBJ1-2|TRBV28|NA
TGTGCCAGCAGTTTCGGATGGGACCACATCTATGGCTACACCTTC
CASSFGWDHIYGYTF
>NA|TRBJ2-7|TRBV7-9|NA
TGTGCCAGCAGCCCTCCCCCGGGCAGGGAGGACGAGCAGTACTTC
CASSPPPGREDEQYF
>TRBD2|TRBJ2-2|TRBV28|NA
TGTGCCAGCAGTCCGTCGTCTAGCGGCACCGGGGAGCTGTTTTTT
CASSPSSSGTGELFF
>NA|TRBJ2-3|TRBV14|NA
TGTGCCAGCAGCCAAGAGTGGGGGGCCCCCGGAACAGATACGCAGTATTTT
CASSQEWGAPGTDTQYF
>NA|TRBJ2-1|TRBV4-1|NA
TGCGCCAGCAGCCAAGAGAAAGGTGGGGCCGGCTCCTACAATGAGCAGTTCTTC
CASSQEKGGAGSYNEQFF
>NA|TRBJ2-3|TRBV28|NA
TGTGCCAGCAGTTTAGGGGCTCGGGGCACAGATACGCAGTATTTT
CASSLGARGTDTQYF
>TRBD2|TRBJ2-3|TRBV27|NA
TGTGCCAGCAGTTTATCCGGGGGGAGCACAGATACGCAGTATTTT
CASSLSGGSTDTQYF
>NA|TRBJ2-1|TRBV27|NA
TGTGCCAGCAGTTTTCTGGGAAGGGAGGATGGCAATGAGCAGTTCTTC
CASSFLGREDGNEQFF
>NA|TRBJ2-7|TRBV16|NA
TGTGCCAGCAGCCAATCTGGCCCCGACGAGCAGTACTTC
CASSQSGPDEQYF
>NA|TRBJ1-4|TRBV6-5|NA
TGTGCCAGCAGCAAGGGGATAGGGCTTCCGGGGGAACTGTTTTTT
CASSKGIGLPGELFF
>TRBD2|TRBJ2-7|TRBV7-6|NA
TGTGCCAGCAGCTTAGCCTCAGGCGGGAGCGTCTACGAGCAGTACTTC
CASSLASGGSVYEQYF
>NA|TRBJ1-2|TRBV27|NA
TGTGCCAGCACCCCAATTGGAGGCAACTATGGCTACACCTTC
CASTPIGGNYGYTF
>NA|TRBJ1-2|TRBV9|NA
TGTGCCAGCAGCGTAGGGCAGGGATCGGGCTACACCTTC
CASSVGQGSGYTF